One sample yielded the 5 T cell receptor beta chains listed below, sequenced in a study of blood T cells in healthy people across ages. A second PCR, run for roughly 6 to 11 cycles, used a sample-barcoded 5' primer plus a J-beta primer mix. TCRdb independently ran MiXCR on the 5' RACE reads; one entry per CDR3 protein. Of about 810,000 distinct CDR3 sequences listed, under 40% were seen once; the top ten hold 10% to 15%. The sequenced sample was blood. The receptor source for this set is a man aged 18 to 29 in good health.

The DNA of the CDR3 is TGTGCCACCTCCCGAGGATCAGGGCACCAAGAGACCCAGTACTTC. It yields the protein CATSRGSGHQETQYF. The V and J genes are TRBV15 and TRBJ2-5, with D tentatively TRBD1 (5 bases). CDR1 LNHNV and CDR2 YYDKDF come from the germline V gene (reference sequence). The CDR3 sequence is 15 residues long. The V end lost 8 bases, the J end lost 0 bases, and 16 bases lay between the germline ends.

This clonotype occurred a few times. CDR3 DNA sequence: TGCGCCAGCAGCCAACGACTGACAGGGAGCTCTTCGGGTTCACCCCTCCACTTT. The encoded protein is CASSQRLTGSSSGSPLHF. The chain has TRBV4-3 and TRBJ1-6; TRBD1 matches 7 bases. After removal of 2 bases from V and 9 bases from J, the junction contained 16 bases not matched to a gene. The length of the CDR3 is 18 residues. Germline CDR1 is LGHNA and CDR2 is YSLEER.

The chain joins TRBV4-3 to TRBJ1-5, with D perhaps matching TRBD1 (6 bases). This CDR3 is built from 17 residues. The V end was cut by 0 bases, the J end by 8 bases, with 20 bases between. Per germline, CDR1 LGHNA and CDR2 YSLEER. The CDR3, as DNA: TGCGCCAGCAGCCAAGATCGGGGGGGGCCCCTGGTAGAGCCCCAGCATTTT. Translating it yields CASSQDRGGPLVEPQHF.

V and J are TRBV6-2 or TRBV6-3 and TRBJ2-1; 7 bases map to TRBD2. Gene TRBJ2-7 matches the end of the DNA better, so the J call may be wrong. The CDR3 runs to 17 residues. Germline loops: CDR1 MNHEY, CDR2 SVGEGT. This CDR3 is CASSYSPRGTTYNEQYF. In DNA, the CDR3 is TGTGCCAGCAGTTACTCGCCGCGGGGGACTACCTACAATGAGCAGTACTTC.

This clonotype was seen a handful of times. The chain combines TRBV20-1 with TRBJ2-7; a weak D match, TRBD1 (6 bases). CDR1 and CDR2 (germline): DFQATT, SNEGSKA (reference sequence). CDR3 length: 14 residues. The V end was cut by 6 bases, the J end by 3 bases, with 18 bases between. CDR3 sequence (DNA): TGCAGTGCGGCCCCTTCAGGGGACCACTACGAGCAGTACTTC. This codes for CSAAPSGDHYEQYF.